The next 10 T cell receptor beta chains were all read from a single sample in a study of PD-1 blockade in mismatch repair-deficient tumors. The table came from immunoSEQ multiplex PCR; TCRdb's copy has only in-frame clones and leaves some out. The top ten clones hold 20% to 25% of a sample with tens of thousands of clones, nearly 85% of them seen once. Source: peripheral blood, taken 12 weeks after starting pembrolizumab. The receptors were sampled from an adult with mismatch repair-deficient cancer.

A few counts support this clone. V is TRBV19 and J is TRBJ1-4; D is ambiguous. V dropped 0 bases and J dropped 3 bases, with 2 bases sitting between them. This CDR3 contains 13 residues. The germline V gene encodes CDR1 LNHDA and CDR2 SQIVND (reference sequence). The CDR3 DNA follows: TGTGCCAGTAGTATAGATTCTAATGAAAAACTGTTTTTT. It encodes CASSIDSNEKLFF.

This clone was seen only a few times. This chain links TRBV2 with TRBJ1-5, with 7 bases matching TRBD1. Germline V CDR1 and CDR2: SNHLY, FYNNEI. CDR3 length equals 13 residues. J lost 6 bases, V lost 4 bases, and 3 bases had no gene match. DNA for the CDR3: TGTGCCAGCAGTGGACAGGGTGCTCAGCCCCAGCATTTT. Translation: CASSGQGAQPQHF.

This rearrangement joins TRBV7-6 to TRBJ1-2; unclear D gene. This CDR3 is 12 amino acids long. Germline CDR1 is SGHVS and CDR2 is FNYEAQ. The germline V and J ends were trimmed by 2 bases and 6 bases, with 7 bases remaining between them. CDR3 sequence (DNA): TGTGCCAGCAGCTTAAATGGTGATGGCTACACCTTC. Translated, it gives CASSLNGDGYTF.

The rearrangement uses TRBV7-9 and TRBJ2-5, with unresolved D. The CDR3 covers 16 residues. Trimming left V 1 base short and J 1 base short, with 13 bases between. Germline lookup yields CDR1 SEHNR and CDR2 FQNEAQ (reference sequence). The CDR3 spells CASSLVWLPSQETQYF. CDR3 nucleotides: TGTGCCAGCAGCTTAGTATGGTTACCAAGCCAAGAGACCCAGTACTTC.

V is TRBV11-2 and J is TRBJ2-3; no clear D gene. The CDR3 loop spans 17 amino acids. Germline loops: CDR1 SGHAT, CDR2 FQNNGV. V gave up 1 base and J gave up 2 bases, with 16 bases separating them. The CDR3 sequence is CASSLGLLGKYTDTQYF. Here the CDR3 DNA reads TGTGCCAGCAGCTTAGGGCTTCTGGGAAAGTACACAGATACGCAGTATTTT.

The gene calls are TRBV13 and TRBJ2-7; no reliable D call. The CDR3 has 12 amino acids. CDR1 is PRHDT and CDR2 is FYEKMQ in the germline V gene (reference sequence). V shed 5 bases and J shed 4 bases, with 9 bases lying between them. The CDR3: CASSPQGYEQYF. The CDR3 DNA is TGTGCCAGCAGCCCTCAAGGTTACGAGCAGTACTTC.

The chain uses TRBV4-3 and TRBJ1-4; D is unresolved. The CDR3 runs to 16 residues. Deletions cut 1 base from V and 7 bases from J, with 16 bases between. Looked up from germline, CDR1 is LGHNA and CDR2 is YSLEER. The CDR3, as DNA: TGCGCCAGCAGCCAAGTAACAGACCCATGGGGTGAAAAACTGTTTTTT. As protein: CASSQVTDPWGEKLFF.

This clone has just one count. The rearrangement joins TRBV27 to TRBJ2-3, with 7 bases fitting TRBD2. The V segment lost 2 bases and the J segment 0 bases; nucleotides outside the gene matches: 5. This CDR3 has 16 amino acids. Germline CDR1 reads MNHEY; CDR2 reads SMNVEV (reference sequence). This CDR3 reads CASSLQGLSSTDTQYF. In DNA, the CDR3 is TGTGCCAGCAGTTTACAGGGACTATCTAGCACAGATACGCAGTATTTT.

This clone was counted once. This chain connects TRBV2 to TRBJ1-1; possible D gene TRBD1, 6 bases. This CDR3 region has 13 residues. Germline V gene data show CDR1 as SNHLY and CDR2 as FYNNEI. V was trimmed by 4 bases and J by 0 bases, leaving 6 bases between them. CDR3 DNA: TGTGCCAGCAGTGCAGGGGTGAACACTGAAGCTTTCTTT. Its protein is CASSAGVNTEAFF.

The CDR3 loop reads CASSRKTSGRGNLAKNIQYF. CDR3 DNA sequence: TGTGCCAGCAGCAGAAAGACTAGCGGGAGGGGGAACCTAGCCAAAAACATTCAGTACTTC. The V gene is TRBV21-1, the J gene TRBJ2-4; TRBD2 reflects the table's D call only, with no check against the DNA. TRBV21-1 is described as a pseudogene. The CDR3 spans 20 residues.